This record looks at one TCR beta chain sequence and its context. Its antigen is unidentified. Trimming left V 0 bases short and J 6 bases short, with 13 bases between. The CDR3 is 15 residues long. In germline, CDR1 is MNHNS, CDR2 SASEGT. RNA transcripts served as the template for amplifying TCR beta CDR3 regions. When the TCR CDR3 underwent first-round RT-PCR, the HTBI primer set was used. TCRdb analysed the multiplex PCR reads with MiXCR anew, one entry per CDR3 protein. The sample includes hundreds of thousands of distinct CDR3 sequences, 20% of them seen just once. The data were obtained in a study of T cells in Graves' hyperthyroidism and ophthalmopathy. Study-level results: Blood also carried most thyroid clonotypes expanded above 0.001.

Specimen: blood. This receptor was identified in a man in his forties or fifties with Graves' ophthalmopathy. The chain carries TRBV6-1 and TRBJ2-3; TRBD1 might be the D (6 bases). The CDR3 nucleotides read TGTGCCAGCAGTGAAGCGCGGTGGGGGCGGGATACGCAGTATTTT. Its protein is CASSEARWGRDTQYF.